This record looks at one TCR beta chain sequence and its context. The method was immunoSEQ multiplex PCR; TCRdb's version includes in-frame clones alone and lacks a portion of them. Of some 180,000 clones in the sample, 70% to 90% are singletons; the top ten hold 20% to 25%. This sample was included in a study of blood T cell repertoires in COVID-19. As for the study in general: Spain, Italy and the United States supplied samples that represented acute and convalescent COVID-19.

CDR1 is SEHNR, CDR2 FQNEAQ, per germline (reference sequence). V was clipped by 1 base and J by 2 bases, with 17 bases between them. The CDR3 is 17 residues long. The V call is TRBV7-9, the J call TRBJ1-2; weak D call: TRBD1 (5 bases). The TCR comes from a man aged 55 to 70 with active or convalescent COVID-19. The sample consisted of peripheral blood. CDR3 in amino acids: CASSLEAGLGFNYGYTF. The CDR3 coding sequence is TGTGCCAGCAGCTTAGAAGCAGGGTTGGGATTCAACTATGGCTACACCTTC. Complete variable domain (other parts from reference TRBV7-9 and TRBJ1-2): DTGVSQNPRHKITKRGQNVTFRCDPISEHNRLYWYRQTLGQGPEFLTYFQNEAQLEKSRLLSDRFSAERPKGSFSTLEIQRTEQGDSAMYLCASSLEAGLGFNYGYTFGSGTRLTVV.